These 28 T cell receptor beta chains share one sample of origin, sequenced in a study of blood T cell repertoires in COVID-19. Generated by immunoSEQ multiplex PCR, the TCRdb table keeps only in-frame clones and is missing some. The data hold approximately 120,000 clones, with about three quarters observed a single time. The material sequenced was peripheral blood. These receptors all come from a woman in her seventies with acute or convalescent COVID-19.

The chain carries TRBV29-1 and TRBJ2-7; 7 bases are a match to TRBD1. Germline CDR1 reads SQVTM; CDR2 reads ANQGSEA. CDR3 size: 14 residues. With 4 bases clipped from V and 3 bases from J, the junction kept 9 bases outside the gene matches. The CDR3 DNA reads as TGCAGCGTTGTCTCCGGGACAGATTTCTACGAGCAGTACTTC. It translates to CSVVSGTDFYEQYF.

The chain recombines TRBV7-8 with TRBJ2-3, with D hard to call. Germline CDR1 is SGHVS and CDR2 is FQNEAQ. The CDR3 covers 18 residues. Trimming left V 2 bases short and J 2 bases short, with 20 bases between. The CDR3 region has the DNA TGTGCCAGCAGCTTATACCCCCAAACCGGTCTACTCACAGATACGCAGTATTTT. This translates into CASSLYPQTGLLTDTQYF. The variable domain in full, with the rest retrieved from reference TRBV7-8 and TRBJ2-3, is GAGVSQSPRYKVAKRGQDVALRCDPISGHVSLFWYQQALGQGPEFLTYFQNEAQLDKSGLPSDRFFAERPEGSVSTLKIQRTQQEDSAVYLCASSLYPQTGLLTDTQYFGPGTRLTVL.

The table lists this clone with many counts. The chain uses TRBV19 and TRBJ2-7, with a weak D call TRBD1 (5 bases). Per the germline V gene, CDR1 is LNHDA and CDR2 is SQIVND (reference sequence). The V and J ends lost 8 bases and 4 bases respectively, with 12 bases between them. The CDR3 contains 12 residues. The CDR3 loop is CASSPQGYEQYF. The CDR3 DNA reads TGTGCCAGTTCACCCCAGGGTTACGAGCAGTACTTC.

The chain links TRBV28 to TRBJ2-4, with D perhaps matching TRBD2 (6 bases). Trimming removed 6 bases at V and 0 bases at J, with 12 bases between. Looked up from germline, CDR1 is MDHEN and CDR2 is SYDVKM. This CDR3 has 15 residues. The CDR3 sequence is CASSPGELAKNIQYF. In DNA, the CDR3 is TGTGCCAGCAGCCCGGGGGAACTAGCCAAAAACATTCAGTACTTC.

This clone has a count of ten or more. The CDR3: CASSLERGTQYF. The CDR3 DNA follows: TGTGCCAGCAGTTTAGAGCGGGGGACGCAGTATTTT. The V call is TRBV27, the J call TRBJ2-3, with 8 bases fitting TRBD2. The CDR3 runs to 12 residues. The germline gives CDR1 MNHEY, CDR2 SMNVEV (reference sequence). Losses at the gene ends were 2 bases for V and 9 bases for J; bases not matched to a gene: 1.

This chain uses TRBV5-1 with TRBJ2-7; TRBD2 might be the D (6 bases). The CDR3 has 16 residues. CDR1 is SGHRS and CDR2 is YFSETQ in the germline V gene. Trimming left V 0 bases short and J 0 bases short, with 13 bases between. The CDR3 nucleotides read TGCGCCAGCAGCTTGGCATCGAGCGGGTTCTCCTACGAGCAGTACTTC. Translated: CASSLASSGFSYEQYF.

V gene TRBV25-1 combines with J gene TRBJ2-1, with TRBD2 as a possible D gene (5 bases). V lost 2 bases to trimming and J lost 5 bases, with 10 bases between them. The CDR3 totals 14 residues. Germline-derived CDR1 and CDR2 are MGHDK and SYGVNS. CDR3 sequence (DNA): TGTGCCAGCAGTGAAGTGGGAGTACACAATGAGCAGTTCTTC. Encoded protein: CASSEVGVHNEQFF.

The chain employs TRBV29-1 and TRBJ1-2, with TRBD1 identical over 11 bases. CDR1 and CDR2 (germline): SQVTM, ANQGSEA. This CDR3 is 13 amino acids long. The junction had 4 bases not matched to a gene; V was cut back by 6 bases and J by 4 bases. The CDR3 sequence: CSVAGQGAYGYTF. The CDR3 DNA is TGCAGCGTAGCCGGACAGGGGGCCTATGGCTACACCTTC.

This clone has a single count. This chain links TRBV6-6 with TRBJ1-1, with D unresolved. V lost 2 bases, J lost 7 bases, and 11 bases lay in between. The CDR3 totals 13 residues. The germline V gene encodes CDR1 MNHNY and CDR2 SVGAGI (reference sequence). DNA for the CDR3: TGTGCCAGCAGTTACGGACGGGGAATTGAAGCTTTCTTT. This translates into CASSYGRGIEAFF.

The rearrangement uses TRBV15 and TRBJ1-4; D is undetermined. CDR3 length: 16 amino acids. V lost 3 bases and J lost 7, with 18 bases in between. The germline V gene encodes CDR1 LNHNV and CDR2 YYDKDF (reference sequence). In DNA, the CDR3 is TGTGCCACCAGCAGCCGACCAGGTGTCCGGGGTGAAAAACTGTTTTTT. Translating it yields CATSSRPGVRGEKLFF.

This clone was detected many times. The chain uses TRBV12-3 or TRBV12-4 and TRBJ2-7; D may be TRBD2 (5 bases). V was pared by 4 bases and J by 3 bases, with 10 bases between. This CDR3 has 13 residues. This CDR3 reads CASSSGSGYEQYF. In DNA, the CDR3 is TGTGCCAGCAGTTCGGGATCGGGCTACGAGCAGTACTTC.

The chain uses TRBV28 and TRBJ1-1; no definite D call. Germline V gene data show CDR1 as MDHEN and CDR2 as SYDVKM. V was clipped by 8 bases and J by 4 bases, with 11 bases between them. The CDR3 consists of 12 residues. CDR3 DNA: TGTGCCAGCTTGGAGGCGGGCACTGAAGCTTTCTTT. This sequence encodes CASLEAGTEAFF. Drawing the rest from reference TRBV28 and TRBJ1-1, the complete variable domain is DVKVTQSSRYLVKRTGEKVFLECVQDMDHENMFWYRQDPGLGLRLIYFSYDVKMKEKGDIPEGYSVSREKKERFSLILESASTNQTSMYLCASLEAGTEAFFGQGTRLTVV.

This chain joins TRBV4-1 and TRBJ2-3, with D maybe TRBD1 (6 bases). The CDR3 spans 17 residues. Germline V CDR1 and CDR2: MGHRA, YSYEKL. The V and J ends lost 4 bases and 1 base respectively, with 18 bases between them. This CDR3 is CASSREKGGSGTDTQYF. CDR3 nucleotides: TGCGCCAGCAGCCGAGAGAAAGGGGGTAGCGGCACAGATACGCAGTATTTT.

This clone turned up a few times. The chain employs TRBV7-9 and TRBJ1-2, with TRBD1 matching over 9 bases. CDR3 length: 15 amino acids. CDR1 is SEHNR, CDR2 FQNEAQ, per germline (reference sequence). V shed 5 bases, J shed 6 bases, and the junction held 10 bases outside the gene matches. The chain's CDR3 is CASSPPGQGEDGYTF. CDR3 bases: TGTGCCAGCAGCCCACCGGGACAGGGCGAAGATGGCTACACCTTC.

This rearrangement joins TRBV3-1 (or the pseudogene TRBV3-2) to TRBJ2-7, with a possible D match to TRBD2 (5 bases). This CDR3 spans 13 amino acids. Trimming took off 1 base at V and 6 bases at J, with 10 bases between the two ends. Germline lookup yields CDR1 LGHDT and CDR2 YNNKEL (reference sequence). The CDR3 sequence is CASSQVRSVEQYF. Written as DNA, the CDR3 is TGTGCCAGCAGCCAAGTTCGTAGCGTCGAGCAGTACTTC.

CDR3 DNA sequence: TGTGCCAGTAGTAGAGGACTAGCGGGAGGGACAGATACGCAGTATTTT. It encodes CASSRGLAGGTDTQYF. The chain couples TRBV19 to TRBJ2-3, with TRBD2 matching 15 bases. J gave up 3 bases and V 4 bases, and 2 bases lay outside the gene matches. Germline CDR1 and CDR2: LNHDA and SQIVND (reference sequence). The CDR3 sequence is 16 residues long.

V is TRBV3-1 (or the pseudogene TRBV3-2) and J is TRBJ2-7; perhaps TRBD2 as D (5 bases). Trimming took 4 bases from V and 3 from J, leaving 13 bases between them. Germline V gene sequence: CDR1 LGHDT, CDR2 YNNKEL (reference sequence). The CDR3 totals 14 residues. CDR3: CASSLGSGFYEQYF. The CDR3, as DNA: TGTGCCAGCAGCCTCGGGTCGGGGTTCTACGAGCAGTACTTC.

The chain has TRBV14 and TRBJ2-5, with 9 bases that match TRBD1. The ends lost 5 bases at V and 2 bases at J; junction bases unmatched: 9. From germline, CDR1 is SGHDN and CDR2 FVKESK. The CDR3 totals 16 residues. CDR3 DNA sequence: TGTGCCAGCAGCGAAACTGGGACAGGGTGGCAAGAGACCCAGTACTTC. Protein sequence: CASSETGTGWQETQYF. Based on the CDR3 plus reference TRBV14 and TRBJ2-5, the full variable domain is EAGVTQFPSHSVIEKGQTVTLRCDPISGHDNLYWYRRVMGKEIKFLLHFVKESKQDESGMPNNRFLAERTGGTYSTLKVQPAELEDSGVYFCASSETGTGWQETQYFGPGTRLLVL.

The chain combines TRBV4-2 with TRBJ2-3; possibly TRBD2 for D (5 bases). This CDR3 is built from 15 residues. Germline lookup yields CDR1 LGHNA and CDR2 YNFKEQ. Trimming removed 4 bases at V and 0 bases at J, with 11 bases between. The CDR3 sequence: CASSPTSGSTDTQYF. The CDR3, as DNA: TGTGCCAGCAGCCCAACTAGTGGGAGCACAGATACGCAGTATTTT.

V is TRBV2 and J is TRBJ2-1; D might be TRBD2 (5 bases). CDR3 length: 15 amino acids. The V gene's germline CDR1 is SNHLY and CDR2 FYNNEI. V was shortened by 5 bases and J by 1 base, with 12 bases between the two germline ends. The CDR3 DNA reads TGTGCCAGCAGTCGAGAGGAGCGGTCCTACAATGAGCAGTTCTTC. Its protein product is CASSREERSYNEQFF.

The chain recombines TRBV5-1 with TRBJ1-1; tentatively, D is TRBD1 (6 bases). The length of the CDR3 is 14 residues. Trimming shortened V by 0 bases and J by 5 bases, and 11 bases separated the two germline ends. CDR1 is SGHRS and CDR2 is YFSETQ in the germline V gene. The CDR3 is CASSLGTEATEAFF. The CDR3 DNA follows: TGCGCCAGCAGCTTGGGGACAGAGGCAACTGAAGCTTTCTTT. The entire variable domain, with the rest obtained from reference TRBV5-1 and TRBJ1-1, is as follows: KAGVTQTPRYLIKTRGQQVTLSCSPISGHRSVSWYQQTPGQGLQFLFEYFSETQRNKGNFPGRFSGRQFSNSRSEMNVSTLELGDSALYLCASSLGTEATEAFFGQGTRLTVV.

This clone showed up just a few times. V is TRBV19 and J is TRBJ1-4, with a tentative D call TRBD1 (5 bases). The V end lost 4 bases, the J end lost 3 bases, and 9 bases lay between the germline ends. The CDR3 covers 14 residues. The germline V gene has CDR1 LNHDA and CDR2 SQIVND (reference sequence). The CDR3 sequence is CASSSSRANEKLFF. As DNA, the CDR3 is TGTGCCAGTAGTAGTAGCAGGGCTAATGAAAAACTGTTTTTT.

The rearrangement joins TRBV6-2 or TRBV6-3 to TRBJ2-2; TRBD2 agrees at 7 bases. CDR3 length equals 12 residues. The V gene end was trimmed by 4 bases and the J gene end by 7 bases; junction bases not matched to a gene: 0. CDR1 MNHEY and CDR2 SVGEGT come from the germline V gene. CDR3 loop: CASSWTSGELFF. The CDR3 bases are TGTGCCAGCAGTTGGACTAGCGGGGAGCTGTTTTTT.

The CDR3 sequence: CASSFRTGGREQYF. For the CDR3, the DNA is TGTGCCAGCAGCTTTAGAACAGGGGGACGCGAGCAGTACTTC. The chain recombines TRBV5-6 with TRBJ2-7, with 8 bases matching TRBD1. Unmatched junction bases numbered 7, after V lost 2 bases and J lost 6 bases. The CDR3 spans 14 residues. Germline CDR1 and CDR2: SGHDT and YYEEEE.

The chain uses TRBV7-2 and TRBJ2-5, with D maybe TRBD2 (5 bases). This CDR3 comprises 13 residues. Trimming removed 3 bases at V and 9 bases at J, with 14 bases between. Germline-derived CDR1 and CDR2 are SGHTA and FQGNSA. The CDR3 coding sequence is TGTGCCAGCAGCTTTGAGGTGTCGCGGGCCCAGTACTTC. Translating it yields CASSFEVSRAQYF.

The chain joins TRBV15 to TRBJ1-5; D possibly corresponds to TRBD1 (6 bases). Trimming shortened V by 5 bases and J by 0 bases, and 11 bases separated the two germline ends. Germline loops: CDR1 LNHNV, CDR2 YYDKDF (reference sequence). CDR3 length: 15 amino acids. The CDR3 DNA is TGTGCCACCAGCGAGGACAGCTATAGCAATCAGCCCCAGCATTTT. Translation gives CATSEDSYSNQPQHF.

The genes are TRBV7-3 and TRBJ2-2, with TRBD2 identical over 9 bases. The germline V gene has CDR1 SGHTA and CDR2 FQGTGA. The J segment lost 4 bases and the V segment lost 6 bases, leaving 6 bases of the junction unmatched. CDR3 length equals 15 residues. CDR3 sequence reads: CASRDSGGSTGELFF. The CDR3 DNA sequence: TGTGCCAGCAGAGATAGCGGGGGATCCACCGGGGAGCTGTTTTTT.

The V call is TRBV12-3 or TRBV12-4, the J call TRBJ2-7; 7 bases are a match to TRBD2. Trimming removed 5 bases from V and 3 bases from J; junction bases left unmatched: 4. This CDR3 comprises 13 residues. Here the CDR3 DNA reads TGTGCCAGCAGTGGGGGGGATTACTACGAGCAGTACTTC. Protein: CASSGGDYYEQYF.